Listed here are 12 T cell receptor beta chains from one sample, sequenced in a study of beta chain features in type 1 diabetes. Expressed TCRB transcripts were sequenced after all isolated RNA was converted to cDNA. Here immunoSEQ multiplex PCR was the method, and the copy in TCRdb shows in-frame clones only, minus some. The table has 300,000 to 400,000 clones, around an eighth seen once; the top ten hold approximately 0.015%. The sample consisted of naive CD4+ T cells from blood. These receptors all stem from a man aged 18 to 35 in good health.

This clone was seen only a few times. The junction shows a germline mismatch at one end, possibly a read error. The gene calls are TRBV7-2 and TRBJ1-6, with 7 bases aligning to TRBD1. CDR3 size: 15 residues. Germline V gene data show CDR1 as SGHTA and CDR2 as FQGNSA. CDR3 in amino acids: CASSSRGTEDSPLHF. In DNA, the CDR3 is TGTGCCAGCAGCTCGCGCGGGACAGAGGATTCCCCCCTCCACTTT. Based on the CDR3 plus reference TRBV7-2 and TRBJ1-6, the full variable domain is GAGVSQSPSNKVTEKGKDVELRCDPISGHTALYWYRQSLGQGLEFLIYFQGNSAPDKSGLPSDRFSAERTGGSVSTLTIQRTQQEDSAVYLCASSSRGTEDSPLHFGNGTRLTVT.

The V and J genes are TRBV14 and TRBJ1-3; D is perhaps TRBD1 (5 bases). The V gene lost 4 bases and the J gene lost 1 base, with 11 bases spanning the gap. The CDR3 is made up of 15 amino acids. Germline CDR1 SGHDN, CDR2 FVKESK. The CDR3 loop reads CASSPLGTSGNTIYF. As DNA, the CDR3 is TGTGCCAGCAGCCCCCTGGGGACTTCTGGAAACACCATATATTTT.

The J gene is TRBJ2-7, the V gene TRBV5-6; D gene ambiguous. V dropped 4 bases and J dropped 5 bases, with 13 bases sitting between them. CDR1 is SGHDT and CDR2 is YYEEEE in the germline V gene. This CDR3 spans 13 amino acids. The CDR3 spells CASSRLTPHEQYF. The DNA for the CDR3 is TGTGCCAGCAGCCGACTCACCCCCCACGAGCAGTACTTC.

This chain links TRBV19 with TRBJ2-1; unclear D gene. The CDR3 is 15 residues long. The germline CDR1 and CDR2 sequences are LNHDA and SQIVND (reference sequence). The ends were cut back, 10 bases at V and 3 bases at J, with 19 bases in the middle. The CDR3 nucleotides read TGTGCCACTCGCCAGTTACGAGCAGGCTACAATGAGCAGTTCTTC. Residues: CATRQLRAGYNEQFF.

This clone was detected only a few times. The CDR3 sequence: CASRQGASNEQFF. The CDR3 DNA sequence: TGTGCCAGTCGGCAGGGGGCCAGCAATGAGCAGTTCTTC. V gene TRBV6-5 combines with J gene TRBJ2-1; 8 nucleotides align to TRBD1. The CDR3 consists of 13 residues. From germline, CDR1 is MNHEY and CDR2 SVGAGI. V trimming: 9 bases; J trimming: 6 bases; junction bases outside the gene matches: 7.

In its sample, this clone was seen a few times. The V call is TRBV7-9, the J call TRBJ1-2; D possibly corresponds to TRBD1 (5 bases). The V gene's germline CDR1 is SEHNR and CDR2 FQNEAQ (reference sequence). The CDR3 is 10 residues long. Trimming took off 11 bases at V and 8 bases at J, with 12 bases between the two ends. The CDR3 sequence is CAVLGRGYTF. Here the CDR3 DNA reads TGTGCCGTCTTGGGGCGGGGCTACACCTTC.

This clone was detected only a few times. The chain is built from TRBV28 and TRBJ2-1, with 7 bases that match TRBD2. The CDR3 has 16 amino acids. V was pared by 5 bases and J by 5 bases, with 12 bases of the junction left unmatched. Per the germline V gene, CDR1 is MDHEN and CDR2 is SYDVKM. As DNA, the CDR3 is TGTGCCAGCAGTCGAGTAGCGGGCCTTACTGACAATGAGCAGTTCTTC. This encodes CASSRVAGLTDNEQFF.

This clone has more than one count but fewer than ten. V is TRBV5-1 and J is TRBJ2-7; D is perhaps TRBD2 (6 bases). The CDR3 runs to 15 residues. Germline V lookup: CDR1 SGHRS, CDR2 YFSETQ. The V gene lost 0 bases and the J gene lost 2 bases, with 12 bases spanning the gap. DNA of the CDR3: TGCGCCAGCAGCTTGGCCGTGGTAGCGGCCTACGAGCAGTACTTC. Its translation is CASSLAVVAAYEQYF. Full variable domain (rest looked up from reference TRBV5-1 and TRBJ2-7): KAGVTQTPRYLIKTRGQQVTLSCSPISGHRSVSWYQQTPGQGLQFLFEYFSETQRNKGNFPGRFSGRQFSNSRSEMNVSTLELGDSALYLCASSLAVVAAYEQYFGPGTRLTVT.

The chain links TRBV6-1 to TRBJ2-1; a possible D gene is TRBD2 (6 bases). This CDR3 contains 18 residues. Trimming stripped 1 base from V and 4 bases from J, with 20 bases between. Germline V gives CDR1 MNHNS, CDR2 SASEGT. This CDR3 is CASSEGWGVGEKYNEQFF. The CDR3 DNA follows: TGTGCCAGCAGTGAAGGTTGGGGGGTTGGGGAAAAATACAATGAGCAGTTCTTC.

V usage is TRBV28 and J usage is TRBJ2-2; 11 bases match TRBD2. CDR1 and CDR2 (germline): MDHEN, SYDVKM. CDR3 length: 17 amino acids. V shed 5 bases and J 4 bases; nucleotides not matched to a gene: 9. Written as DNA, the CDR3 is TGTGCCAGCAGTCCCATAGCGGGAGGGCTTAGCACCGGGGAGCTGTTTTTT. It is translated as CASSPIAGGLSTGELFF.

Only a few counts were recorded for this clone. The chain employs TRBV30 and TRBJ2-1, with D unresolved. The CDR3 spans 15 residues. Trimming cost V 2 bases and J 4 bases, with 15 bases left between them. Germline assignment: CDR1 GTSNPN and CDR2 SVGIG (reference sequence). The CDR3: CAWSTPRRNYNEQFF. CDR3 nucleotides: TGTGCCTGGAGTACCCCCCGGAGAAATTACAATGAGCAGTTCTTC. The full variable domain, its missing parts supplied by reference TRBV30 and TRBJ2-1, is SQTIHQWPATLVQPVGSPLSLECTVEGTSNPNLYWYRQAAGRGLQLLFYSVGIGQISSEVPQNLSASRPQDRQFILSSKKLLLSDSGFYLCAWSTPRRNYNEQFFGPGTRLTVL.

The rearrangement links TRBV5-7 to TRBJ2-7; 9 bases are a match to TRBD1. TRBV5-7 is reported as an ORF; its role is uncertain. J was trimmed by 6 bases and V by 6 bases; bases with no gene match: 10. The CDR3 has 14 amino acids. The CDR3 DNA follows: TGTGCCAGCAATCCGGGACAGGGAGGTATCGAGCAGTACTTC. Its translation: CASNPGQGGIEQYF.